This T cell receptor (beta chain) is drawn from a study of shared clonotypes between healthy human individuals. About the research overall: Each donor's CD4 naive and CD4 memory cells filled three plates apiece, CD8 naive two, and CD8 memory one.

The CDR3 consists of 16 residues. The V and J ends lost 4 bases and 4 bases, in that order; junction bases with no gene match: 8. Germline CDR1 reads SGHNT; CDR2 reads YENEEA. CD45RO-negative cells were positively selected for CCR7, leaving out terminally differentiated effector memory CD45RA+ cells. Genomic DNA of every subset was divided equally among multiple immunoSEQ plates. DNA at about 200 ng, approximately 30,000 T cell genomes, went into sorted-subset replicate PCRs. In the original workflow: ImmunoSEQ yielded junction-only sequences lacking quality scores, so filtering differed. Data came from immunoSEQ multiplex PCR; TCRdb stores just in-frame clones and leaves some out. V, J and clone size reflect that table, while D and trimming were determined from the DNA. This repertoire shows about 870,000 clones, 80% to 95% found once; its top ten account for 20% to 30%.

The source is a man younger than 40 in good health. The sequenced sample consisted of naive CD8+ T cells sorted from blood. The chain recombines TRBV11-3 with TRBJ2-1; 9 bases fit TRBD2. The CDR3 spells CASSSHGGREYNEQFF. CDR3 bases: TGTGCCAGCAGCTCCCACGGCGGGAGGGAGTACAATGAGCAGTTCTTC.